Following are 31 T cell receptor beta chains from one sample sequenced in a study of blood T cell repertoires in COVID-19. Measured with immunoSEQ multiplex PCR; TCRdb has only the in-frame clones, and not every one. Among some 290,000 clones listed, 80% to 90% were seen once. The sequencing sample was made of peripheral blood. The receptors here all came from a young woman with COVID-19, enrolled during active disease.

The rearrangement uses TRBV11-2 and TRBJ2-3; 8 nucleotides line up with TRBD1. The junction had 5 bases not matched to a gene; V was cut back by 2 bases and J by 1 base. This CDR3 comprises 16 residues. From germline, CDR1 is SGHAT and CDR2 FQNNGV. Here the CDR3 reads CASSLLAGGGTDTQYF. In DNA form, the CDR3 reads TGTGCCAGCAGCTTATTGGCAGGGGGCGGCACAGATACGCAGTATTTT.

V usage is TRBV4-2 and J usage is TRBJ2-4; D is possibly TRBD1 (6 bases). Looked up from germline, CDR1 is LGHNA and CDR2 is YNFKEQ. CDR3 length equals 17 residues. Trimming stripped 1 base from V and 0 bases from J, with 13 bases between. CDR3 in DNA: TGTGCCAGCAGCCAAGGCCCTCAGGGGCTAGCCAAAAACATTCAGTACTTC. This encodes CASSQGPQGLAKNIQYF.

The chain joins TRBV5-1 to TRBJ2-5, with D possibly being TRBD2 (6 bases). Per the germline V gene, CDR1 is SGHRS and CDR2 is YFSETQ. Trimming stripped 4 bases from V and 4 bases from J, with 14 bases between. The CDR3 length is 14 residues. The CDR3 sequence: CASSRSGLRETQYF. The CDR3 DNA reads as TGCGCCAGCAGCCGCTCAGGACTAAGAGAGACCCAGTACTTC. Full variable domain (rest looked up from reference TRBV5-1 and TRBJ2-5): KAGVTQTPRYLIKTRGQQVTLSCSPISGHRSVSWYQQTPGQGLQFLFEYFSETQRNKGNFPGRFSGRQFSNSRSEMNVSTLELGDSALYLCASSRSGLRETQYFGPGTRLLVL.

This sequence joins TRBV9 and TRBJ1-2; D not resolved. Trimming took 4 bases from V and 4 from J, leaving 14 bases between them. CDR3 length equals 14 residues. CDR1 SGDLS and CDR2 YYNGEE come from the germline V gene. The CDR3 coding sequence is TGTGCCAGCAGCCCCCGAGCTTTTACCTATGGCTACACCTTC. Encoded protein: CASSPRAFTYGYTF.

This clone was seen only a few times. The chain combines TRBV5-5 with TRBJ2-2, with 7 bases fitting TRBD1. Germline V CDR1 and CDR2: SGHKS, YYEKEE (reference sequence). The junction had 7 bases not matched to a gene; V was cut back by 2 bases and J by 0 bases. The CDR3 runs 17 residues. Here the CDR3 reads CASSLTTGTANTGELFF. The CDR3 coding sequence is TGTGCCAGCAGCTTAACCACCGGGACAGCGAACACCGGGGAGCTGTTTTTT.

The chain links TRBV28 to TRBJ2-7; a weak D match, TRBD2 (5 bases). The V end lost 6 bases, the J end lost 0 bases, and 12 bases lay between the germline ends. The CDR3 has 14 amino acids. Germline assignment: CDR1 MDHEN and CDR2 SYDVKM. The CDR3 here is CASRRTGYSYEQYF. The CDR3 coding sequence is TGTGCCAGCAGACGCACGGGGTACTCCTACGAGCAGTACTTC.

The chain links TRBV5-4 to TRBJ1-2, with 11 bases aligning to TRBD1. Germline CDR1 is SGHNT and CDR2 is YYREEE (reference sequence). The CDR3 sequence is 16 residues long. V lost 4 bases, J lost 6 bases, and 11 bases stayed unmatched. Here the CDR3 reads CASSPKPGQGVDGYTF. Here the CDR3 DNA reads TGTGCCAGCAGCCCTAAACCGGGACAGGGGGTGGATGGCTACACCTTC.

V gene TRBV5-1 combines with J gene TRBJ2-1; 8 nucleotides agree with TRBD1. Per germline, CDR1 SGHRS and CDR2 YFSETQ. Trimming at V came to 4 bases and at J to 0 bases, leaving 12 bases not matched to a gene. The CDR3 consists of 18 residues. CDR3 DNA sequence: TGCGCCAGCAGCACCACGCCCGTAACAGGGGGCTCCTACAATGAGCAGTTCTTC. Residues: CASSTTPVTGGSYNEQFF. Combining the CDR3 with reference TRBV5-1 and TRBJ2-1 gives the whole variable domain KAGVTQTPRYLIKTRGQQVTLSCSPISGHRSVSWYQQTPGQGLQFLFEYFSETQRNKGNFPGRFSGRQFSNSRSEMNVSTLELGDSALYLCASSTTPVTGGSYNEQFFGPGTRLTVL.

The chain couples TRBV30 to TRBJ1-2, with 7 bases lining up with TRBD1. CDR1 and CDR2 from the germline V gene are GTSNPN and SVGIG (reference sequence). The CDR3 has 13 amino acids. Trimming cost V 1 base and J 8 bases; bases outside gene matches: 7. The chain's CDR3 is CAWSGQGVGGYTF. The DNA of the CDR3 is TGTGCCTGGAGTGGTCAGGGGGTGGGAGGCTACACCTTC.

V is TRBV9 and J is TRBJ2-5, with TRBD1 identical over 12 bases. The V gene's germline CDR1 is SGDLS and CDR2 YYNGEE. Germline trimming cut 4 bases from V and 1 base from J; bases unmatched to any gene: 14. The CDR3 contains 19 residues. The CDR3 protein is CASSPRGTGGWAGQETQYF. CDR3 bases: TGTGCCAGCAGCCCCAGGGGGACAGGGGGCTGGGCGGGCCAAGAGACCCAGTACTTC.

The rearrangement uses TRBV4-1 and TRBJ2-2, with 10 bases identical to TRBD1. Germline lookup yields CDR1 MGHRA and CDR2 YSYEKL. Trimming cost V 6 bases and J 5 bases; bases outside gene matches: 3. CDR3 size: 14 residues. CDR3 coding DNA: TGCGCCAGCAGATGGACAGGGGGAACCGGGGAGCTGTTTTTT. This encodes CASRWTGGTGELFF.

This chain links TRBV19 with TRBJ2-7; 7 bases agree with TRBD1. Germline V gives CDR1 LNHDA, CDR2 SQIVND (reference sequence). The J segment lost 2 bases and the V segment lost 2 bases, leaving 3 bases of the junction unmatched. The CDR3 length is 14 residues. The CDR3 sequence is CASSITGTAYEQYF. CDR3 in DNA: TGTGCCAGTAGTATAACCGGGACAGCCTACGAGCAGTACTTC.

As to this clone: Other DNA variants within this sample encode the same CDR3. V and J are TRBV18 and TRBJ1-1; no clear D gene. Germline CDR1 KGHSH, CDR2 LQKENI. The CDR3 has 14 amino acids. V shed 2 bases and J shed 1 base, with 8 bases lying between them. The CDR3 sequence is CASSPDAGNTEAFF. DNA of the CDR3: TGTGCCAGCTCACCAGACGCGGGGAACACTGAAGCTTTCTTT.

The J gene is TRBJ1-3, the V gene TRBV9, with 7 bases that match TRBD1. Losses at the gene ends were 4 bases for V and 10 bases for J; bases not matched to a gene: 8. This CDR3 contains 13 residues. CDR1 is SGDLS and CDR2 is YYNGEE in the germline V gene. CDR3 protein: CASSIDRDETIYF. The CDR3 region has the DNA TGTGCCAGCAGCATCGACAGGGATGAGACCATATATTTT.

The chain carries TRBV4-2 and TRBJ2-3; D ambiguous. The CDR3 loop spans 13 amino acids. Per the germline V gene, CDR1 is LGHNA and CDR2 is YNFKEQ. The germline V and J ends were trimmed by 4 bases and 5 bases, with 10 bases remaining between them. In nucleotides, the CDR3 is TGTGCCAGCAGCCCCCAAGCTGAAGATACGCAGTATTTT. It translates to CASSPQAEDTQYF.

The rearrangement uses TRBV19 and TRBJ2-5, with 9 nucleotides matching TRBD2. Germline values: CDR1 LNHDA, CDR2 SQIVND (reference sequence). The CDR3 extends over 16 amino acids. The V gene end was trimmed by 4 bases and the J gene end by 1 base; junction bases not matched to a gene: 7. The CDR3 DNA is TGTGCCAGTAGTAGCTGGGTAGCGGGGGCCCAAGAGACCCAGTACTTC. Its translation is CASSSWVAGAQETQYF.

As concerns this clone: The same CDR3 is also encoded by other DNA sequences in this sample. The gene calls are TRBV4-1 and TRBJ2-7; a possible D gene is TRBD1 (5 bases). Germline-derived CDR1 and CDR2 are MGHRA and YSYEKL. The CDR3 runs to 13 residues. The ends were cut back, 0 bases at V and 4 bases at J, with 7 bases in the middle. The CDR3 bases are TGCGCCAGCAGCCAAGAAGCAGGGTACGAGCAGTACTTC. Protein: CASSQEAGYEQYF.

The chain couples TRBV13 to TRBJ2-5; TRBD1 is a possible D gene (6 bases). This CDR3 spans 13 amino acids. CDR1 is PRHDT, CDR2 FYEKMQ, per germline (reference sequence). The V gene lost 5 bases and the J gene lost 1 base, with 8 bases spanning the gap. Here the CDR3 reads CASSQDSQETQYF. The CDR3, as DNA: TGTGCCAGCAGCCAGGACAGCCAAGAGACCCAGTACTTC.

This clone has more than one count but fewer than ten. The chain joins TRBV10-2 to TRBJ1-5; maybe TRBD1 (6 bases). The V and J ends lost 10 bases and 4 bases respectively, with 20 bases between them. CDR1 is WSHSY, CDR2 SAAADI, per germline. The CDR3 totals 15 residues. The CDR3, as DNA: TGCGCCACCCGGCCCCCCGGGACACAGAATCAGCCCCAGCATTTT. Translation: CATRPPGTQNQPQHF.

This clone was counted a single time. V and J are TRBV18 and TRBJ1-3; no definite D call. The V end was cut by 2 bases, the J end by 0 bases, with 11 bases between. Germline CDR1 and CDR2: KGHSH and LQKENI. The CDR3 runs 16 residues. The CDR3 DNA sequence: TGTGCCAGCTCACCAAACTACAAGAGCTCTGGAAACACCATATATTTT. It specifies CASSPNYKSSGNTIYF. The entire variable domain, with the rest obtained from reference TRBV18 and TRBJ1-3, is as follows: NAGVMQNPRHLVRRRGQEARLRCSPMKGHSHVYWYRQLPEEGLKFMVYLQKENIIDESGMPKERFSAEFPKEGPSILRIQQVVRGDSAAYFCASSPNYKSSGNTIYFGEGSWLTVV.

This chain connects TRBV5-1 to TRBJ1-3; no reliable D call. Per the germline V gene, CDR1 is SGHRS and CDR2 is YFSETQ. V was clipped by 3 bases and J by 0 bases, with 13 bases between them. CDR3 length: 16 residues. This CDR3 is CASSSTIRHSGNTIYF. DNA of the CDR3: TGCGCCAGCAGCTCCACGATCAGGCACTCTGGAAACACCATATATTTT.

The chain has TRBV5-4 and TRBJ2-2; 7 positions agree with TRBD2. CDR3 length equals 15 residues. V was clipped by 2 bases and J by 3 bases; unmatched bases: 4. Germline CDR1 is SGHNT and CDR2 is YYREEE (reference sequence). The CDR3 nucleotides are TGTGCCAGCAGCTTTCGCGGGGGTCACACCGGGGAGCTGTTTTTT. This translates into CASSFRGGHTGELFF.

CDR3 region: CASSIAGAETQYF. The DNA of the CDR3 is TGTGCCAGTAGTATCGCGGGTGCGGAGACCCAGTACTTC. The genes are TRBV19 and TRBJ2-5, with a possible D match to TRBD2 (5 bases). Germline loops: CDR1 LNHDA, CDR2 SQIVND (reference sequence). The CDR3 has 13 residues. V was clipped by 3 bases and J by 5 bases, with 10 bases between them.

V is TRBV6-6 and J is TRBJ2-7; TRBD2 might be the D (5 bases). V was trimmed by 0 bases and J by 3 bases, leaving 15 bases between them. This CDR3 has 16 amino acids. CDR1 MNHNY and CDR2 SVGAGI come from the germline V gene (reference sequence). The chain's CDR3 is CASSYSRAAQHYEQYF. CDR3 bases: TGTGCCAGCAGTTACTCGAGGGCAGCCCAGCACTACGAGCAGTACTTC.

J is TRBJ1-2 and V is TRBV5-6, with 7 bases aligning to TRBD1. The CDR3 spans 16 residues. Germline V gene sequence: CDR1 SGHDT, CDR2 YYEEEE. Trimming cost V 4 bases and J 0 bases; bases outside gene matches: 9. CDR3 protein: CASSEMTGRANYGYTF. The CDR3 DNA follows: TGTGCCAGCAGCGAAATGACAGGGCGAGCTAACTATGGCTACACCTTC.

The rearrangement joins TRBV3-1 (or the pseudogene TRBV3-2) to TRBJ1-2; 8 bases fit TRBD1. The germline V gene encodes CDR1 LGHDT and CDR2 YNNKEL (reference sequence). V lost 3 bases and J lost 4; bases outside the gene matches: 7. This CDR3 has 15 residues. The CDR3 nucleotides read TGTGCCAGCAGCCAGAGACAGGGGTTTTCCTATGGCTACACCTTC. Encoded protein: CASSQRQGFSYGYTF.

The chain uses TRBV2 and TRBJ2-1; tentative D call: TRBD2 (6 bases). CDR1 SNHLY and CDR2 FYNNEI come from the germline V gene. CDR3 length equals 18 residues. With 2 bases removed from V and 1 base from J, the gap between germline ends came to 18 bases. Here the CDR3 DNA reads TGTGCCAGCAGTGAACCCCCACCCCGGGGGTGGTCCTACAATGAGCAGTTCTTC. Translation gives CASSEPPPRGWSYNEQFF. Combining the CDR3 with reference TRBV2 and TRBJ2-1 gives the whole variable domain EPEVTQTPSHQVTQMGQEVILRCVPISNHLYFYWYRQILGQKVEFLVSFYNNEISEKSEIFDDQFSVERPDGSNFTLKIRSTKLEDSAMYFCASSEPPPRGWSYNEQFFGPGTRLTVL.

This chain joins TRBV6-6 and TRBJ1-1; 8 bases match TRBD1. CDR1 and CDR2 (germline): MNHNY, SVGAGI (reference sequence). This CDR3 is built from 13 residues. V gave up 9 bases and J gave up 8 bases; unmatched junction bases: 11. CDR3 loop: CASNRGQGGEAFF. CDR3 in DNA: TGTGCCAGTAACCGAGGACAGGGTGGGGAAGCTTTCTTT.

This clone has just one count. The CDR3 is CASSEWLAEQFF. The CDR3 nucleotides are TGTGCCAGCAGTGAGTGGCTGGCCGAGCAGTTCTTC. This sequence joins TRBV2 and TRBJ2-1; D unresolved. The CDR3 has 12 amino acids. CDR1 and CDR2 (germline): SNHLY, FYNNEI. V was trimmed by 3 bases and J by 10 bases, leaving 10 bases between them. Full variable domain (remainder filled in from reference TRBV2 and TRBJ2-1): EPEVTQTPSHQVTQMGQEVILRCVPISNHLYFYWYRQILGQKVEFLVSFYNNEISEKSEIFDDQFSVERPDGSNFTLKIRSTKLEDSAMYFCASSEWLAEQFFGPGTRLTVL.

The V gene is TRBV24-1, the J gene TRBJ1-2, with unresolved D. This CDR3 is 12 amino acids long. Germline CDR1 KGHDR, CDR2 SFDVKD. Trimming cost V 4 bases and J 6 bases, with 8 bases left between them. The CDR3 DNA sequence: TGTGCCACCAGTGAAGGAGGGCATGGCTACACCTTC. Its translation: CATSEGGHGYTF.

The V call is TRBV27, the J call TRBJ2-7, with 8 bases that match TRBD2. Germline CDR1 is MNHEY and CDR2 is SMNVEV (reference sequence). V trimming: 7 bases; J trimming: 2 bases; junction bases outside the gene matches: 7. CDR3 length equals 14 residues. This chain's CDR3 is CASNREGGTYEQYF. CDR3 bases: TGTGCCAGCAACCGGGAGGGGGGGACCTACGAGCAGTACTTC.